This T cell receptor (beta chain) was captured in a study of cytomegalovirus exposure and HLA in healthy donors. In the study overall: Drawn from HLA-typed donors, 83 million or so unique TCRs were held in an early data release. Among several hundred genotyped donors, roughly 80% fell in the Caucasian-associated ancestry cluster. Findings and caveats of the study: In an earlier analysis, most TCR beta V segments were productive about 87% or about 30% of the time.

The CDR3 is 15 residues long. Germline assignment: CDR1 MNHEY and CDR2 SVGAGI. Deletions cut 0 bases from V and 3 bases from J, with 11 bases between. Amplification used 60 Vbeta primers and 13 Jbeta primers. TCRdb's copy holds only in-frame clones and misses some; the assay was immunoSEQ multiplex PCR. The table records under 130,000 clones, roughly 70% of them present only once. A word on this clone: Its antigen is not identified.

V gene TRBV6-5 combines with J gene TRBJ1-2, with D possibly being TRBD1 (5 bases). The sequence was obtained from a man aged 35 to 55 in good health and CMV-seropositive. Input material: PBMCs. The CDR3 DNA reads TGTGCCAGCAGTTACTCGACGTGGGGGGACTATGGCTACACCTTC. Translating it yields CASSYSTWGDYGYTF.